Here is one T cell receptor beta chain with its context. The antigen it binds to is not known. No base-level quality is on record; no much larger clone is a single base apart. The data originate from a study of OX40 agonist ivuxolimab in advanced cancers. Background for the entire study: Ivuxolimab was an agonistic, fully human IgG2 monoclonal antibody directed against OX40 (CD134), a costimulatory receptor. Intravenous ivuxolimab was administered to patients every 2 weeks at six dose levels: 0.01, 0.1, 0.3, 1.5, 3 and 10 mg/kg. Among the roughly 50 dose-escalation patients, 19 had hepatocellular carcinoma, approximately 15 melanoma, 9 renal cell carcinoma and 9 head and neck cancer. A male proportion of almost 85% and a mean age of roughly 58 years, ranging from roughly 23 to 90, were recorded for the dose-escalation cohort. Patients were allowed to have had prior anti-PD-1, anti-PD-L1 or anti-CTLA-4 therapy, and 30% to 40% of the dose-escalation patients had been treated with checkpoint inhibitors. Partial responses were achieved by three dose-escalation patients, of whom one had hepatocellular carcinoma and two had cutaneous melanoma. Peripheral TCRbeta sequencing was intended to test whether TCR sequence diversity was altered and clonal T-cell expansion was caused by ivuxolimab. The paper reports the monotherapy dose-escalation portion (N = 52 patients) of the phase I ivuxolimab trial. What the study reported, not specific to this receptor: In the 0.1-3.0 mg/kg groups, partial responders had among the lowest normalized peripheral clonal expansion, particularly in CD8+ T cells. Low levels of normalized T-cell clonal expansion were also seen in some patients who did not respond. After ivuxolimab, expanded clones were on average more numerous among CD8+ T cells than among CD4+ T cells. At doses from 0.1 to 3.0 mg/kg, clonal expansion was seen in both CD4+ and CD8+ blood T cells between baseline and week 6. Which antigens the clonally expanded peripheral T cells were specific for was not determined.

The trial excluded patients who had a history of autoimmune disease or were on systemic immunosuppression. Peripheral blood for TCR sequencing was drawn from every dose cohort at baseline, at cycle 4 day 1 and at cycle 7 day 1. The samples were taken from a phase I, first-in-human, multicenter, open-label dose-escalation trial of ivuxolimab. Adults with locally advanced or metastatic melanoma, renal cell carcinoma, hepatocellular carcinoma or head and neck squamous cell carcinoma were enrolled in the trial. Before TCR sequencing, CD4+ and CD8+ T cells were separately sorted from peripheral blood. For sequencing of the TCRbeta CDR3 region, genomic DNA was extracted from the sorted cells. The immunoSEQ Assay was used to sequence the TCRbeta CDR3 regions. TCRdb limited this immuneACCESS table to in-frame rearrangements with V and J called. A share of clones is missing; checked studies link under half to unresolved V genes, and the rest is unexplained. The sample table records tens of thousands of clones; roughly 87% of these occur just once. 1.3% of the sample goes to the ten largest clones.

The TCR originated in an adult with an advanced solid tumor such as melanoma, head and neck, liver or kidney cancer. This specimen was CD4+ or CD8+ T cells sorted from blood, taken in a trial of the OX40 agonist ivuxolimab.

DNA sequence: TGTGCCAGCAGCTTAGGGGCTAGCGGGAGTTATGGTGAGCAGTTCTTC. Its protein reads: CASSLGASGSYGEQFF. The V and J segments used are TRBV7-3 and TRBJ2-1, with TRBD2 identical over 10 junction bases. The germline V gene specifies SGHTA as CDR1 and FQGTGA as CDR2. From V the trimming removes 2 bases and from J it removes 9 bases, while the gene matches leave 10 bases of the junction unaccounted for. The CDR3, cysteine through phenylalanine, is 16 amino acids long. Kept here is only the CDR3 DNA, which spans 48 bases and is read in frame from base 1.